These T cell receptor beta chains were read from a single sample in a study of cytomegalovirus exposure and HLA in healthy donors. The table came from immunoSEQ multiplex PCR; TCRdb's copy has only in-frame clones and leaves some out. This table has roughly 180,000 clones, roughly 80% appearing once. Sequenced sample: PBMCs. The source of these receptors is a woman younger than 45 in good health and CMV-seropositive. Both conserved end residues are trimmed from each CDR3. The order of the fields is V gene, CDR3 protein.

v_call: TRBV2
cdr3_aa: VSSEPYSGNNSPLH

v_call: TRBV6-5
cdr3_aa: ASSYGGQSYEQY

v_call: TRBV7-2
cdr3_aa: ASSPYRGRFYEQY

v_call: TRBV7-9
cdr3_aa: ASSSTLAGGHNEQF

v_call: TRBV5-5
cdr3_aa: ASSLGPRLAGINEQF

v_call: TRBV5-6
cdr3_aa: ASSGYYRGLNYGYT

v_call: TRBV6-1
cdr3_aa: ASTGVGSNQPQH

v_call: TRBV6-6
cdr3_aa: ASSYRDRDETQY

v_call: TRBV5-1
cdr3_aa: ASSLRWGQGLSGNTIY

v_call: TRBV5-1
cdr3_aa: ASRTGKETQY

v_call: TRBV11-2
cdr3_aa: ASSRLLATDNEQF

v_call: TRBV7-3
cdr3_aa: ASSQLTGHEKLF

v_call: TRBV11-2
cdr3_aa: ASSLGGRFEQF

v_call: TRBV20-1
cdr3_aa: SAMGGFEQY

v_call: TRBV6-5
cdr3_aa: ASRATGELF

v_call: TRBV28
cdr3_aa: ASSVLAGNFPGELF

v_call: TRBV9
cdr3_aa: ASTRRAGSTEAF

v_call: TRBV11-3
cdr3_aa: ASSLGAGGYNEQF

v_call: TRBV6-5
cdr3_aa: ASSTSRTASYEQY

v_call: TRBV9
cdr3_aa: ASSVETENTEAF

v_call: TRBV28
cdr3_aa: ASTSDRYGYT

v_call: TRBV10-1
cdr3_aa: ASMGKSRGRAF

v_call: TRBV6-6
cdr3_aa: ASRNGAAHLTDTQY

v_call: TRBV5-4
cdr3_aa: ASSSPSGRAGEQY